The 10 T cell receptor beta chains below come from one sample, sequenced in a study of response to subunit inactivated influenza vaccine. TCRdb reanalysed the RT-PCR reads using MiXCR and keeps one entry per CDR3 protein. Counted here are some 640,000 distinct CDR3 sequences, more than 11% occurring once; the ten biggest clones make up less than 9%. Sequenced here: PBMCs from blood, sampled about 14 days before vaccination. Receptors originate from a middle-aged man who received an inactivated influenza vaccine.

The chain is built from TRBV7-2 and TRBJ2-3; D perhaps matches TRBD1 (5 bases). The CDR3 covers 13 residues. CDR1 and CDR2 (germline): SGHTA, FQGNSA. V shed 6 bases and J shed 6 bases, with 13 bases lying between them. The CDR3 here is CASSLIRVDTQYF. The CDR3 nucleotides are TGTGCCAGCAGTCTTATCAGGGTTGATACGCAGTATTTT.

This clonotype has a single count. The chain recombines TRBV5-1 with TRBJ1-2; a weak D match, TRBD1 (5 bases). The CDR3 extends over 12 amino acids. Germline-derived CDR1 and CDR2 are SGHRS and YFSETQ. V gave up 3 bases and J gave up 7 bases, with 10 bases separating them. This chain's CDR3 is CASSSDTVGYTF. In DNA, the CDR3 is TGCGCCAGCAGCTCGGACACAGTTGGCTACACCTTC. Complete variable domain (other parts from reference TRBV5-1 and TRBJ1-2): KAGVTQTPRYLIKTRGQQVTLSCSPISGHRSVSWYQQTPGQGLQFLFEYFSETQRNKGNFPGRFSGRQFSNSRSEMNVSTLELGDSALYLCASSSDTVGYTFGSGTRLTVV.

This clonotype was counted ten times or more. The CDR3 DNA reads TGTGCCAGCAGTTTACCCAATCAGCCCCAGCATTTT. This encodes CASSLPNQPQHF. This chain joins TRBV12-3 or TRBV12-4 and TRBJ1-5; no definite D call. The CDR3 sequence is 12 residues long. V was trimmed by 2 bases and J by 3 bases, leaving 2 bases between them.

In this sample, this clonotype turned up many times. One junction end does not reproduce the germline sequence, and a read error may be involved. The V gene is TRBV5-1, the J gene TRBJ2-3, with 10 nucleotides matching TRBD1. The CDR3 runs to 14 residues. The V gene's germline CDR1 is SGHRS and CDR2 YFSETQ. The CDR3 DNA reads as TGTGCCAGCAGTTTAGGACAGGGGGGCGATACGCAGTATTTT. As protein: CASSLGQGGDTQYF. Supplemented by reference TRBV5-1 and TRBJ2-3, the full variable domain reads KAGVTQTPRYLIKTRGQQVTLSCSPISGHRSVSWYQQTPGQGLQFLFEYFSETQRNKGNFPGRFSGRQFSNSRSEMNVSTLELGDSALYLCASSLGQGGDTQYFGPGTRLTVL.

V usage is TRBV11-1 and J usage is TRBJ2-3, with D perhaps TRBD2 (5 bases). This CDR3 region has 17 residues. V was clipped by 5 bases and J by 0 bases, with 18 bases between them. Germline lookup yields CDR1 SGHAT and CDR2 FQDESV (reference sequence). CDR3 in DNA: TGTGCCAGCAGCCCCCAGAGGGAGCTGTCTAGCACAGATACGCAGTATTTT. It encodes CASSPQRELSSTDTQYF.

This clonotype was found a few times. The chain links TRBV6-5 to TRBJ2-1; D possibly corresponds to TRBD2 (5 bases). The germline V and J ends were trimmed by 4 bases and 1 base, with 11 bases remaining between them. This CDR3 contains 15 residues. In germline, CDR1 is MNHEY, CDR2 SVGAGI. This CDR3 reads CASSSAVESYNEQFF. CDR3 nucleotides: TGTGCCAGCAGTTCAGCGGTGGAGTCCTACAATGAGCAGTTCTTC.

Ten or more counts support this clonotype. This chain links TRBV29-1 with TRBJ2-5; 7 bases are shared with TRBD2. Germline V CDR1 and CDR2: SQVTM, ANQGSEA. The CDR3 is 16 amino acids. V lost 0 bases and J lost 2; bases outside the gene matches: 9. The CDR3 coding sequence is TGCAGCGTTGAAGAGGCCCTAGCGGAGCTACAAGAGACCCAGTACTTC. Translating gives CSVEEALAELQETQYF.

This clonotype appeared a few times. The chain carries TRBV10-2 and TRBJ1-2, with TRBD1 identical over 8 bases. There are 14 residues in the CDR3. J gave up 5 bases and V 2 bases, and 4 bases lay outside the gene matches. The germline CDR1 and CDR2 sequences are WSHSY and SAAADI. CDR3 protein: CASSEMDRDYGYTF. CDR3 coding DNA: TGCGCCAGCAGTGAGATGGACAGGGATTATGGCTACACCTTC.

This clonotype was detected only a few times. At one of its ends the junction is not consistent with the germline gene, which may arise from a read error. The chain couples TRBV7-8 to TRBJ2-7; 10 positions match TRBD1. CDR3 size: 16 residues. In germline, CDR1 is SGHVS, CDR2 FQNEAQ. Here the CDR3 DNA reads TGTGCCAGCAGCATAGCGGGACAGGGGTTTTCCTACGAGCAGTACTTC. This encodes CASSIAGQGFSYEQYF.

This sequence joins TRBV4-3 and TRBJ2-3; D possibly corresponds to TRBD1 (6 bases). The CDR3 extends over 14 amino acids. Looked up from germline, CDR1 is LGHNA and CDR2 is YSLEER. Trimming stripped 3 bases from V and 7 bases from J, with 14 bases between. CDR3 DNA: TGCGCCAGCAGCCATCTCGTACAGGGACATACGCAGTATTTT. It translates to CASSHLVQGHTQYF.